The T cell receptor (beta chain) under discussion was sequenced for a study of spatial heterogeneity in lung cancer. Findings and caveats of the study: Beta chains had 13% to 15% coverage of tumor T cells, and alpha chains had around 7.4%. Counts of expanded intratumoral alpha and beta TCRs tracked tumor mutation counts.

The time point denotes: sample taken at primary tumor resection. Researchers sequenced whole RNA taken from tumor, nontumor lung or frozen PBMC without sorting. This clonotype came up many times. Its antigen is not known. TCRdb reprocessed the 5' RACE reads with MiXCR, giving one entry per CDR3 protein. This table has approximately 25,000 distinct CDR3 sequences, 8% to 10% appearing once. Per germline, CDR1 SGHAT and CDR2 FQNNGV. V shed 5 bases and J 4 bases; nucleotides not matched to a gene: 7. This CDR3 has 14 amino acids. The receptor was derived from a male donor with early-stage non-small cell lung cancer. The J gene is TRBJ2-5, the V gene TRBV11-2; 7 bases align to TRBD2. The material was lung tumor tissue, obtained at surgery. The CDR3 nucleotides are TGTGCCAGCAGCCCGCGGGAGACGGGAGAGACCCAGTACTTC. Protein sequence: CASSPRETGETQYF.